The 24 T cell receptor beta chains in this list originate from one sample, sequenced in a study of T cell responses to AZD1222 COVID-19 vaccine. Repertoires were generated with immunoSEQ multiplex PCR, while TCRdb's copy carries only in-frame clones and drops some. The sample includes tens of thousands of clones, approximately 90% of them seen just once. The material was peripheral blood, obtained 28 days after the second AZD1222 dose. These receptors were taken from an adult who received the AZD1222 COVID-19 vaccine.

The chain couples TRBV7-2 to TRBJ2-5; 11 positions agree with TRBD1. The CDR3 totals 16 residues. V was pared by 4 bases and J by 5 bases, with 9 bases of the junction left unmatched. Germline CDR1 reads SGHTA; CDR2 reads FQGNSA. CDR3 coding DNA: TGTGCCAGCAGCTCAAACCGGGACAGGGGGAGGGAGACCCAGTACTTC. Protein sequence: CASSSNRDRGRETQYF.

The CDR3 DNA follows: TGTGCCAGCAGCGTAGCCTCGAGGGCAGATACGCAGTATTTT. It translates to CASSVASRADTQYF. The chain carries TRBV9 and TRBJ2-3; tentatively, D is TRBD2 (5 bases). The CDR3 contains 14 residues. The V end was cut by 0 bases, the J end by 4 bases, with 9 bases between. In germline, CDR1 is SGDLS, CDR2 YYNGEE. Looking up the rest from reference TRBV9 and TRBJ2-3 gives the full variable domain: DSGVTQTPKHLITATGQRVTLRCSPRSGDLSVYWYQQSLDQGLQFLIQYYNGEERAKGNILERFSAQQFPDLHSELNLSSLELGDSALYFCASSVASRADTQYFGPGTRLTVL.

This clone was found once. The chain employs TRBV25-1 and TRBJ1-4, with D possibly matching TRBD1 (6 bases). V lost 5 bases and J 3 bases, leaving 10 bases between the germline ends. The CDR3 covers 14 residues. Germline V lookup: CDR1 MGHDK, CDR2 SYGVNS. For the CDR3, the DNA is TGTGCCAGCAGTAGAGGGGGTTCTAATGAAAAACTGTTTTTT. This sequence encodes CASSRGGSNEKLFF.

Only one count was recorded for this clone. This chain joins TRBV7-9 and TRBJ2-1, with 8 bases matching TRBD1. Trimming cost V 5 bases and J 4 bases; bases outside gene matches: 4. CDR1 and CDR2 from the germline V gene are SEHNR and FQNEAQ (reference sequence). The CDR3 length is 14 residues. The chain's CDR3 is CASSRQGAYNEQFF. The DNA for the CDR3 is TGTGCCAGCAGCCGGCAGGGGGCGTACAATGAGCAGTTCTTC. Supplemented by reference TRBV7-9 and TRBJ2-1, the full variable domain reads DTGVSQNPRHKITKRGQNVTFRCDPISEHNRLYWYRQTLGQGPEFLTYFQNEAQLEKSRLLSDRFSAERPKGSFSTLEIQRTEQGDSAMYLCASSRQGAYNEQFFGPGTRLTVL.

This chain links TRBV7-2 with TRBJ1-6; D gene ambiguous. CDR3 size: 14 residues. CDR1 and CDR2 (germline): SGHTA, FQGNSA. Trimming removed 2 bases at V and 3 bases at J, with 5 bases between. The CDR3 DNA sequence: TGTGCCAGCAGCTTAAGGTTCTATAATTCACCCCTCCACTTT. Translating it yields CASSLRFYNSPLHF. Combining the CDR3 with reference TRBV7-2 and TRBJ1-6 gives the whole variable domain GAGVSQSPSNKVTEKGKDVELRCDPISGHTALYWYRQSLGQGLEFLIYFQGNSAPDKSGLPSDRFSAERTGGSVSTLTIQRTQQEDSAVYLCASSLRFYNSPLHFGNGTRLTVT.

The V call is TRBV9, the J call TRBJ2-3, with 11 bases matching TRBD2. Germline assignment: CDR1 SGDLS and CDR2 YYNGEE. The CDR3 length is 16 residues. J lost 5 bases, V lost 3 bases, and 8 bases had no gene match. The CDR3 sequence: CASSAQVAGGRDTQYF. CDR3 bases: TGTGCCAGCAGCGCGCAGGTAGCGGGGGGGCGAGATACGCAGTATTTT.

The CDR3 DNA reads as TGTGCCTGGACTGTAGGGGGCAATGAAAAACTGTTTTTT. Protein: CAWTVGGNEKLFF. The chain links TRBV30 to TRBJ1-4; TRBD1 matches 7 bases. Germline CDR1 and CDR2: GTSNPN and SVGIG (reference sequence). After removal of 4 bases from V and 5 bases from J, the junction contained 4 bases not matched to a gene. The CDR3 extends over 13 amino acids.

The chain couples TRBV4-3 to TRBJ1-6, with D tentatively TRBD1 (5 bases). Germline values: CDR1 LGHNA, CDR2 YSLEER. V shed 4 bases and J shed 7 bases, with 17 bases lying between them. This CDR3 region has 16 residues. The CDR3: CASSPGGGRMNSPLHF. CDR3 DNA sequence: TGCGCCAGCAGCCCCGGGGGTGGTCGGATGAATTCACCCCTCCACTTT.

This chain joins TRBV5-6 and TRBJ1-5; 7 bases fit TRBD1. The germline CDR1 and CDR2 sequences are SGHDT and YYEEEE. V lost 3 bases and J lost 1; bases outside the gene matches: 7. This CDR3 region has 16 residues. For the CDR3, the DNA is TGTGCCAGCAGCTCAAGACAGGGTAAAAGCAATCAGCCCCAGCATTTT. Amino acid sequence: CASSSRQGKSNQPQHF.

This clone has just one count. The V gene is TRBV2, the J gene TRBJ1-6, with D maybe TRBD1 (6 bases). The germline V and J ends were trimmed by 4 bases and 6 bases, with 10 bases remaining between them. The CDR3 consists of 14 residues. Germline lookup yields CDR1 SNHLY and CDR2 FYNNEI. CDR3 nucleotide sequence: TGTGCCAGCAGTGGGGGGCAACGTAATTCACCCCTCCACTTT. It yields the protein CASSGGQRNSPLHF.

The rearrangement links TRBV7-9 to TRBJ2-1; 7 nucleotides agree with TRBD1. Unmatched junction bases numbered 11, after V lost 6 bases and J lost 0 bases. The germline V gene encodes CDR1 SEHNR and CDR2 FQNEAQ (reference sequence). The CDR3 consists of 17 residues. The CDR3 DNA is TGTGCCAGCAGTTGGACTGCAGGGGGTAGCTCCTACAATGAGCAGTTCTTC. Protein: CASSWTAGGSSYNEQFF.

The chain recombines TRBV28 with TRBJ2-7, with D perhaps TRBD1 (7 bases). V gave up 7 bases and J gave up 2 bases, with 21 bases separating them. The CDR3 runs 16 residues. Germline V lookup: CDR1 MDHEN, CDR2 SYDVKM. The CDR3 DNA follows: TGTGCCAGCACCCCCCCGGAGCAGGGGGGTGCCTACGAGCAGTACTTC. Its protein is CASTPPEQGGAYEQYF.

The V call is TRBV6-5, the J call TRBJ1-2, with D possibly matching TRBD1 (6 bases). The CDR3 is 11 amino acids. V gave up 8 bases and J gave up 4 bases, with 8 bases separating them. CDR1 MNHEY and CDR2 SVGAGI come from the germline V gene. The CDR3: CASSDSYGYTF. The CDR3 region has the DNA TGTGCCAGCTCGGACAGCTATGGCTACACCTTC.

This clone has just a few counts. This chain connects TRBV5-1 to TRBJ1-3; 8 nucleotides align to TRBD1. The CDR3 totals 19 residues. V lost 5 bases and J lost 3; bases outside the gene matches: 19. Germline-derived CDR1 and CDR2 are SGHRS and YFSETQ. In nucleotides, the CDR3 is TGCGCCAGCAGTACGACTACCCCCGGACAGGGTCTCTATGGAAACACCATATATTTT. Its protein is CASSTTTPGQGLYGNTIYF.

The gene calls are TRBV20-1 and TRBJ2-7; 7 bases fit TRBD1. CDR1 DFQATT and CDR2 SNEGSKA come from the germline V gene (reference sequence). CDR3 length: 11 amino acids. V was pared by 7 bases and J by 4 bases, with 4 bases of the junction left unmatched. Written as DNA, the CDR3 is TGCAGTGGACAGGGTGATTACGAGCAGTACTTC. Encoded protein: CSGQGDYEQYF.

This clone was counted only a few times. The V gene is TRBV3-1 (or the pseudogene TRBV3-2), the J gene TRBJ2-1, with D tentatively TRBD1 or TRBD2 (5 bases each). CDR1 is LGHDT and CDR2 is YNNKEL in the germline V gene (reference sequence). The ends were cut back, 2 bases at V and 0 bases at J, with 14 bases in the middle. This CDR3 is built from 17 residues. The DNA of the CDR3 is TGTGCCAGCAGCCAACGGGTTAAGAGGGGCTCCTACAATGAGCAGTTCTTC. Amino acid sequence: CASSQRVKRGSYNEQFF.

This sequence joins TRBV5-4 and TRBJ2-7; unclear D gene. This CDR3 region has 13 residues. Trimming took off 0 bases at V and 4 bases at J, with 8 bases between the two ends. Germline CDR1 is SGHNT and CDR2 is YYREEE (reference sequence). CDR3 sequence (DNA): TGTGCCAGCAGCTTGGATCGGCGGTACGAGCAGTACTTC. It is translated as CASSLDRRYEQYF.

The J gene is TRBJ1-1, the V gene TRBV5-1; D unresolved. The CDR3 is 15 amino acids. V gave up 6 bases and J gave up 5 bases, with 20 bases separating them. CDR1 is SGHRS, CDR2 YFSETQ, per germline. CDR3 bases: TGCGCCAGCACCCTATTACTCGGGGAGTCGACTGAAGCTTTCTTT. Its translation: CASTLLLGESTEAFF.

V is TRBV2 and J is TRBJ2-5, with D perhaps TRBD1 (6 bases). Germline CDR1 is SNHLY and CDR2 is FYNNEI. V was clipped by 2 bases and J by 4 bases, with 14 bases between them. This CDR3 has 15 residues. In DNA, the CDR3 is TGTGCCAGCAGTGAAAGTCCCAGCAGGGGAGAGACCCAGTACTTC. Protein product: CASSESPSRGETQYF.

This clone was observed a few times. The rearrangement joins TRBV7-9 to TRBJ1-2; no clear D. CDR1 is SEHNR, CDR2 FQNEAQ, per germline (reference sequence). This CDR3 has 14 amino acids. Trimming shortened V by 3 bases and J by 8 bases, and 16 bases separated the two germline ends. The CDR3 reads CASSLSDVYRGYTF. The DNA of the CDR3 is TGTGCCAGCAGCTTGAGCGACGTCTACCGGGGCTACACCTTC.

The chain combines TRBV4-1 with TRBJ2-7; 8 bases are shared with TRBD1. Unmatched junction bases numbered 5, after V lost 1 base and J lost 3 bases. Germline loops: CDR1 MGHRA, CDR2 YSYEKL. The CDR3 runs 15 residues. CDR3 nucleotide sequence: TGCGCCAGCAGCCAAGGACAGGGGCCTATCTACGAGCAGTACTTC. It yields the protein CASSQGQGPIYEQYF.

V gene TRBV6-2 or TRBV6-3 combines with J gene TRBJ1-6, with D perhaps matching TRBD1 (5 bases). The length of the CDR3 is 16 residues. V was shortened by 0 bases and J by 7 bases, with 13 bases between the two germline ends. CDR1 MNHEY and CDR2 SVGEGT come from the germline V gene. CDR3 nucleotides: TGTGCCAGCAGTTACTCGGCCGGGACGAGGAATTCACCCCTCCACTTT. It translates to CASSYSAGTRNSPLHF.

The rearrangement joins TRBV9 to TRBJ2-1; 12 positions match TRBD2. This CDR3 comprises 17 residues. Germline lookup yields CDR1 SGDLS and CDR2 YYNGEE. V gave up 4 bases and J gave up 6 bases; unmatched junction bases: 11. The CDR3 region is CASSPGPSSGGANEQFF. The CDR3 DNA is TGTGCCAGCAGCCCCGGCCCCTCTAGCGGGGGGGCCAATGAGCAGTTCTTC.

This clone appeared a single time. The chain uses TRBV7-3 and TRBJ1-3; D gene uncertain. Germline-derived CDR1 and CDR2 are SGHTA and FQGTGA. The CDR3 length is 15 residues. Trimming left V 5 bases short and J 0 bases short, with 11 bases between. The CDR3 region is CASSPGGLSGNTIYF. In DNA, the CDR3 is TGTGCCAGCAGCCCGGGCGGCCTCTCTGGAAACACCATATATTTT.